This T cell receptor beta chain was captured in a study of blood T cell repertoires in COVID-19. Individuals aged roughly 18 to 95 years were recruited from about two dozen US areas. With V trimmed by 4 bases and J by 3 bases, 4 bases remained unmatched. CDR3 size: 14 residues. The germline CDR1 and CDR2 sequences are SNHLY and FYNNEI. This clone was observed a single time. Original data processing: Counts of nucleated cells, estimated from reference gene primer amplification, were obtained. The table came from immunoSEQ multiplex PCR; TCRdb's copy has only in-frame clones and leaves some out. V, J and clone size derive from that table, while D and trimming were established from the DNA sequence. The table shows 300,000 to 500,000 clones, with roughly 88% occurring only once.

The specimen was PBMCs or T cells enriched from blood (not recorded which). The sequence derives from a woman aged 40 to 49 with acute COVID-19. This chain uses TRBV2 with TRBJ1-1; 8 bases are shared with TRBD1. CDR3 DNA sequence: TGTGCCAGCAGTGTAGACAGGGGAGACACTGAAGCTTTCTTT. This gives the protein CASSVDRGDTEAFF.